This passage covers 27 T cell receptor beta chains from one sample sequenced in a study of cytomegalovirus exposure and HLA in healthy donors. The primer mix had 60 Vbeta and 13 Jbeta primers. Assay used: immunoSEQ multiplex PCR; TCRdb lists only in-frame clones, some missing. The sample comprises some 80,000 clones, 70% to 85% of which are singletons, and around an eighth rests with the top ten. The sequenced sample consisted of PBMCs. The receptors were gathered from a human donor in good health.

The chain is built from TRBV6-5 and TRBJ2-2; D is undetermined. Trimming cost V 3 bases and J 4 bases, with 3 bases left between them. The CDR3 consists of 12 residues. Per germline, CDR1 MNHEY and CDR2 SVGAGI. The DNA for the CDR3 is TGTGCCAGCAGTTATCGCACCGGGGAGCTGTTTTTT. This sequence encodes CASSYRTGELFF.

This clone was seen a few times. The rearrangement links TRBV6-1 to TRBJ1-3; D may be TRBD1 (5 bases). V was cut by 4 bases and J by 3 bases, with 13 bases left in between. From germline, CDR1 is MNHNS and CDR2 SASEGT. CDR3 size: 15 residues. The CDR3: CASSGRRDGGNTIYF. CDR3 coding DNA: TGTGCCAGCAGTGGGCGGCGGGACGGTGGAAACACCATATATTTT.

The V and J genes are TRBV5-1 and TRBJ2-3; 12 bases fit TRBD2. Per the germline V gene, CDR1 is SGHRS and CDR2 is YFSETQ. The CDR3 runs 17 residues. V trimming: 4 bases; J trimming: 2 bases; junction bases outside the gene matches: 8. DNA for the CDR3: TGCGCCAGCAGCGCCCGGACTAGCGGGGCGAACACAGATACGCAGTATTTT. It yields the protein CASSARTSGANTDTQYF.

The chain recombines TRBV19 with TRBJ1-2; 8 bases are a match to TRBD1. Germline values: CDR1 LNHDA, CDR2 SQIVND (reference sequence). Trimming removed 4 bases from V and 4 bases from J; junction bases left unmatched: 2. The CDR3 has 13 residues. The CDR3 protein is CASSRGTGYGYTF. The CDR3 DNA reads TGTGCCAGTAGTAGAGGGACAGGCTATGGCTACACCTTC.

This CDR3 is CASSAPLGGETYNEQFF. DNA of the CDR3: TGCGCCAGCAGCGCCCCCCTGGGCGGGGAGACGTACAATGAGCAGTTCTTC. This sequence joins TRBV4-1 and TRBJ2-1, with a possible D match to TRBD2 (6 bases). Germline V gene sequence: CDR1 MGHRA, CDR2 YSYEKL. This CDR3 is 17 amino acids long. V was clipped by 5 bases and J by 4 bases, with 21 bases between them.

The chain joins TRBV29-1 to TRBJ2-1, with 8 bases aligning to TRBD2. V lost 8 bases, J lost 7 bases, and 7 bases stayed unmatched. CDR1 SQVTM and CDR2 ANQGSEA come from the germline V gene. The CDR3 has 12 residues. Here the CDR3 DNA reads TGCAGCATCGGACTAGCAGGGAATGAGCAGTTCTTC. This gives the protein CSIGLAGNEQFF.

The chain employs TRBV4-3 and TRBJ2-3, with TRBD2 identical over 11 bases. The CDR3 has 18 amino acids. The V and J ends lost 1 base and 4 bases, in that order; junction bases with no gene match: 10. Germline V gene lookup returns CDR1 LGHNA and CDR2 YSLEER. As DNA, the CDR3 is TGCGCCAGCAGCCAAGCCCTAGCGGGGGGAATAAGTGCAGATACGCAGTATTTT. Translation: CASSQALAGGISADTQYF.

The gene calls are TRBV25-1 and TRBJ2-5; D possibly corresponds to TRBD1 (5 bases). The CDR3 runs to 12 residues. Per germline, CDR1 MGHDK and CDR2 SYGVNS. The ends were cut back, 1 base at V and 7 bases at J, with 7 bases in the middle. The CDR3 nucleotides are TGTGCCAGCAGTGAATCAGGGTGGACCCAGTACTTC. It specifies CASSESGWTQYF.

The chain recombines TRBV5-6 with TRBJ1-3; tentative D call: TRBD1 (6 bases). CDR3 length equals 14 residues. The ends were cut back, 1 base at V and 3 bases at J, with 8 bases in the middle. The germline gives CDR1 SGHDT, CDR2 YYEEEE. The CDR3 here is CASSLQGSGNTIYF. CDR3 nucleotide sequence: TGTGCCAGCAGCTTGCAGGGGAGTGGAAACACCATATATTTT. The complete variable domain, with remaining parts taken from reference TRBV5-6 and TRBJ1-3, reads DAGVTQSPTHLIKTRGQQVTLRCSPKSGHDTVSWYQQALGQGPQFIFQYYEEEERQRGNFPDRFSGHQFPNYSSELNVNALLLGDSALYLCASSLQGSGNTIYFGEGSWLTVV.

The chain joins TRBV4-3 to TRBJ2-3; D possibly corresponds to TRBD2 (5 bases). CDR3 size: 19 residues. The V and J ends lost 3 bases and 0 bases respectively, with 22 bases between them. The germline CDR1 and CDR2 sequences are LGHNA and YSLEER. The CDR3 sequence is CASSQRVTVGGPSTDTQYF. The DNA of the CDR3 is TGCGCCAGCAGCCAGAGGGTTACCGTGGGTGGACCTAGCACAGATACGCAGTATTTT.

This clone was detected only once. The chain joins TRBV18 to TRBJ1-2; D gene unclear. Germline V gene lookup returns CDR1 KGHSH and CDR2 LQKENI. This CDR3 contains 17 residues. The ends were cut back, 0 bases at V and 4 bases at J, with 18 bases in the middle. CDR3 in DNA: TGTGCCAGCTCACCACCTACTGGCAGCCAGGCAACCTATGGCTACACCTTC. Amino acid sequence: CASSPPTGSQATYGYTF. Looking up the rest from reference TRBV18 and TRBJ1-2 gives the full variable domain: NAGVMQNPRHLVRRRGQEARLRCSPMKGHSHVYWYRQLPEEGLKFMVYLQKENIIDESGMPKERFSAEFPKEGPSILRIQQVVRGDSAAYFCASSPPTGSQATYGYTFGSGTRLTVV.

Only a few counts were recorded for this clone. V usage is TRBV5-4 and J usage is TRBJ2-5; 9 nucleotides line up with TRBD2. The germline V gene has CDR1 SGHNT and CDR2 YYREEE (reference sequence). The length of the CDR3 is 16 residues. With V trimmed by 4 bases and J by 1 base, 8 bases remained unmatched. CDR3 DNA sequence: TGTGCCAGCAGCCCCGGCAGCGGGGGGACCCAAGAGACCCAGTACTTC. Residues: CASSPGSGGTQETQYF.

The rearrangement links TRBV5-8 to TRBJ1-6; 8 bases fit TRBD1. The CDR3 loop spans 14 amino acids. The ends lost 4 bases at V and 9 bases at J; junction bases unmatched: 6. Germline CDR1 reads SGHTS; CDR2 reads YDEGEE. The CDR3 spells CASSPGQGASPLHF. Written as DNA, the CDR3 is TGTGCCAGCAGCCCCGGACAGGGAGCTTCACCCCTCCACTTT.

V usage is TRBV19 and J usage is TRBJ1-1; 7 bases are shared with TRBD1. The CDR3 is made up of 13 amino acids. The V and J ends lost 5 bases and 6 bases, in that order; junction bases with no gene match: 6. CDR1 is LNHDA, CDR2 SQIVND, per germline (reference sequence). DNA of the CDR3: TGTGCCAGTAGTGCGGGACAGCAGGCTGAAGCTTTCTTT. The encoded protein is CASSAGQQAEAFF.

V gene TRBV7-2 combines with J gene TRBJ1-5; no clear D gene. V was cut by 3 bases and J by 6 bases, with 15 bases left in between. Per germline, CDR1 SGHTA and CDR2 FQGNSA. This CDR3 region has 15 residues. The CDR3 DNA follows: TGTGCCAGCAGCTTGGATTTTCGAGGGTCTCAGCCCCAGCATTTT. It codes for CASSLDFRGSQPQHF.

The chain couples TRBV7-9 to TRBJ1-2; the match to TRBD1 covers 8 bases. The J segment lost 4 bases and the V segment lost 5 bases, leaving 6 bases of the junction unmatched. This CDR3 has 14 amino acids. CDR1 SEHNR and CDR2 FQNEAQ come from the germline V gene (reference sequence). CDR3 in DNA: TGTGCCAGCAGCCCCCCAGGACAGGGCTATGGCTACACCTTC. This gives the protein CASSPPGQGYGYTF.

The V call is TRBV2, the J call TRBJ1-2; D unresolved. Trimming took 4 bases from V and 0 from J, leaving 9 bases between them. From germline, CDR1 is SNHLY and CDR2 FYNNEI. The CDR3 consists of 14 residues. The chain's CDR3 is CASSVGRSNYGYTF. The CDR3 DNA follows: TGTGCCAGCAGTGTGGGCAGATCTAACTATGGCTACACCTTC.

The chain has TRBV5-4 and TRBJ2-5; 10 bases match TRBD2. Near its end, the DNA agrees better with TRBJ2-7, so the J call may be wrong. The CDR3 covers 18 residues. CDR1 is SGHNT and CDR2 is YYREEE in the germline V gene (reference sequence). The chain's CDR3 is CASSLGLAGEGLIYEQYF. CDR3 in DNA: TGTGCCAGCAGCTTGGGGCTAGCGGGGGAGGGCCTTATCTACGAGCAGTACTTC.

There are a few counts of this clone. The chain has TRBV12-5 and TRBJ1-1, with D tentatively TRBD1 (5 bases). Germline V gene sequence: CDR1 LGHNT, CDR2 FRNRAP. The CDR3 is 12 amino acids. V was shortened by 7 bases and J by 6 bases, with 12 bases between the two germline ends. The CDR3 here is CASAQGMSEAFF. The CDR3, as DNA: TGTGCTAGTGCCCAGGGTATGTCTGAAGCTTTCTTT.

CDR3 nucleotides: TGTGCCAGTAGTATTCCGCTAAGTGCCGGGGAGCTGTTTTTT. Protein product: CASSIPLSAGELFF. The chain couples TRBV19 to TRBJ2-2; D uncertain. Germline CDR1 LNHDA, CDR2 SQIVND (reference sequence). V was pared by 3 bases and J by 6 bases, with 11 bases between. The CDR3 totals 14 residues.

The chain carries TRBV5-6 and TRBJ2-1; 14 positions match TRBD2. The junction had 5 bases not matched to a gene; V was cut back by 0 bases and J by 0 bases. The germline V gene has CDR1 SGHDT and CDR2 YYEEEE. CDR3 size: 19 residues. The CDR3 sequence: CASSLEGLAGASSYNEQFF. CDR3 coding DNA: TGTGCCAGCAGCTTGGAGGGACTAGCGGGGGCCAGCTCCTACAATGAGCAGTTCTTC.

The chain is built from TRBV13 and TRBJ2-1; tentatively, D is TRBD2 (6 bases). Between the trimmed V and J ends, which lost 4 bases and 10 bases, there was a span of 8 bases. Germline CDR1 PRHDT, CDR2 FYEKMQ (reference sequence). The CDR3 has 11 amino acids. This CDR3 is CASSSRGEQFF. The CDR3 DNA follows: TGTGCCAGCAGCTCCCGGGGGGAGCAGTTCTTC.

CDR3: CASIPPGQGNTEAFF. CDR3 in DNA: TGCGCCAGCATTCCCCCGGGACAGGGAAACACTGAAGCTTTCTTT. The chain recombines TRBV5-1 with TRBJ1-1, with 9 bases matching TRBD1. V dropped 6 bases and J dropped 2; count of bases not matched to a gene: 8. Germline V gene data show CDR1 as SGHRS and CDR2 as YFSETQ. The CDR3 is 15 residues long.

This CDR3 reads CASSLVGNEQFF. The CDR3 DNA reads as TGTGCCAGCAGCTTAGTCGGGAATGAGCAGTTCTTC. The V gene is TRBV7-9, the J gene TRBJ2-1; D ambiguous. Germline V lookup: CDR1 SEHNR, CDR2 FQNEAQ (reference sequence). V dropped 1 base and J dropped 7 bases, with 5 bases sitting between them. This CDR3 has 12 residues.

The V gene is TRBV5-1, the J gene TRBJ2-7; perhaps TRBD2 as D (6 bases). V was trimmed by 7 bases and J by 0 bases, leaving 11 bases between them. Germline V CDR1 and CDR2: SGHRS, YFSETQ. The CDR3 totals 13 residues. Written as DNA, the CDR3 is TGCGCCAGCCGACTAGATTTCTCCTACGAGCAGTACTTC. Translation gives CASRLDFSYEQYF.

The chain has TRBV30 and TRBJ1-5; D possibly corresponds to TRBD1 (6 bases). V was clipped by 4 bases and J by 4 bases, with 8 bases between them. This CDR3 spans 12 amino acids. Germline CDR1 and CDR2: GTSNPN and SVGIG (reference sequence). CDR3 DNA: TGTGCCTGGAACCAGGGGAATCAGCCCCAGCATTTT. Translating it yields CAWNQGNQPQHF. Using reference TRBV30 and TRBJ1-5 for the parts outside the CDR3, the full variable domain is SQTIHQWPATLVQPVGSPLSLECTVEGTSNPNLYWYRQAAGRGLQLLFYSVGIGQISSEVPQNLSASRPQDRQFILSSKKLLLSDSGFYLCAWNQGNQPQHFGDGTRLSIL.

In regard to this clone: A read error may account for a junction end that differs from germline. V and J are TRBV19 and TRBJ1-5; D is uncertain. There are 15 residues in the CDR3. Germline lookup yields CDR1 LNHDA and CDR2 SQIVND (reference sequence). The DNA for the CDR3 is TGTGCCAGTAGTCCCCGCGGGTCGGGGTATCAGCCCCAGAATTTT. Its translation is CASSPRGSGYQPQNF.